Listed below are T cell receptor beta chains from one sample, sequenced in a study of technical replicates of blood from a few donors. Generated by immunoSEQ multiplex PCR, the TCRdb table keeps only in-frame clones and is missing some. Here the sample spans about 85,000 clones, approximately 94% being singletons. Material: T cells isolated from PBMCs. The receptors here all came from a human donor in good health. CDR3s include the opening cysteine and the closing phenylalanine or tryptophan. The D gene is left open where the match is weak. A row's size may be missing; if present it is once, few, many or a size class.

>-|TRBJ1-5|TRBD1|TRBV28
CASSSTQGSNQPQHF
TGTGCCAGCAGTTCGACACAGGGGTCCAATCAGCCCCAGCATTTT
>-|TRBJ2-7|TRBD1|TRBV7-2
CASSRDRGDYEQYF
TGTGCCAGCAGCAGGGACAGGGGAGACTACGAGCAGTACTTC
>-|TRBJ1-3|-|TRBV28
CAAVSSGNTIYF
TGTGCCGCGGTGTCCTCTGGAAACACCATATATTTT
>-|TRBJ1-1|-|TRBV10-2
CASQTPGGTNTEAFF
TGCGCCAGCCAGACCCCCGGGGGTACGAACACTGAAGCTTTCTTT
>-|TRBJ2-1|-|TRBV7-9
CASSSEFNLGVPFF
TGTGCCAGCAGCTCCGAGTTTAATCTAGGAGTGCCTTTCTTC
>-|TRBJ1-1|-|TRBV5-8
CASKDLQLGDLTRSNTEAFF
TGTGCCAGTAAGGATCTCCAACTTGGGGACTTAACTAGGAGTAACACTGAAGCTTTCTTT
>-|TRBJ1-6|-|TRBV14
CASSQGQPYNSPLHF
TGTGCCAGCAGCCAAGGACAGCCCTATAATTCACCCCTCCACTTT
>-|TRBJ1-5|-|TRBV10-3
CAISVDGGNQPQHF
TGTGCCATCAGTGTTGACGGCGGAAATCAGCCCCAGCATTTT
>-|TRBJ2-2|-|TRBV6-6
CASEVPEASTGELFF
TGTGCCAGTGAGGTACCGGAGGCTTCAACCGGGGAGCTGTTTTTT
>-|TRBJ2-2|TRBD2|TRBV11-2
CASSLERGGHTGELFF
TGTGCCAGCAGCTTAGAGCGGGGGGGCCACACCGGGGAGCTGTTTTTT
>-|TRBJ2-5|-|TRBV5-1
CASTTGTQETQYF
TGCGCCAGTACCACAGGTACCCAAGAGACCCAGTACTTC
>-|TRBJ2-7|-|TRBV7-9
CASSLTGNSYEQYF
TGTGCCAGCAGCCTAACAGGGAACTCCTACGAGCAGTACTTC
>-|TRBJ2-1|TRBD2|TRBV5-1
CASSWGLAVYNEQFF
TGCGCCAGCAGCTGGGGACTAGCGGTTTACAATGAGCAGTTCTTC
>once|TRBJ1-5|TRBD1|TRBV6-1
CASSGDRGQPQHF
TGTGCCAGCAGTGGGGACAGGGGGCAGCCCCAGCATTTT
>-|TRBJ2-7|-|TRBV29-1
CSVKARESSYEQYF
TGCAGCGTGAAGGCCAGGGAAAGCTCCTACGAGCAGTACTTC
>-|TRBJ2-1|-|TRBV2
CASSEAPGDDRYNEQFF
TGTGCCAGCAGTGAAGCGCCCGGGGATGATAGATACAATGAGCAGTTCTTC
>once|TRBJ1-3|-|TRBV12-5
CASGLVVGRPSSGNTIYF
TGTGCTAGTGGTTTGGTTGTGGGCAGGCCAAGCTCTGGAAACACCATATATTTT
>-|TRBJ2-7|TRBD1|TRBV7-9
CASSLGSGQIDEQYF
TGTGCCAGCAGCTTAGGTTCGGGACAGATTGACGAGCAGTACTTC
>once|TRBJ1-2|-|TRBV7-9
CASSPQNNYGYTF
TGTGCCAGCAGCCCGCAGAATAACTATGGCTACACCTTC
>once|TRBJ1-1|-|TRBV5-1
CASSQNPTTGSINTEAFF
TGCGCCAGCAGCCAGAACCCAACGACAGGCTCCATCAACACTGAAGCTTTCTTT
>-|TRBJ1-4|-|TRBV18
CASSGTGIATNEKLFF
TGTGCCAGCTCTGGGACTGGAATTGCAACTAATGAAAAACTGTTTTTT
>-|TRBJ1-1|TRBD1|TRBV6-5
CASSLRDRGNTEAFF
TGTGCCAGCAGTTTAAGGGACAGGGGTAACACTGAAGCTTTCTTT
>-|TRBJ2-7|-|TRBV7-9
CASSLALEVNEQYF
TGTGCCAGCAGCTTAGCGCTGGAGGTTAACGAGCAGTACTTC
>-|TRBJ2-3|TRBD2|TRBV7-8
CASSSASGASDTQYF
TGTGCCAGCAGCTCGGCTAGCGGAGCATCAGATACGCAGTATTTT
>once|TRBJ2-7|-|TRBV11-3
CASSLVSQEKPYTYEQYF
TGTGCCAGCAGCTTAGTGTCCCAGGAAAAACCATATACCTACGAGCAGTACTTC
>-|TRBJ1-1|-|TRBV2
CASRVLGGNTEAFF
TGTGCCAGCAGAGTTTTGGGGGGGAACACTGAAGCTTTCTTT
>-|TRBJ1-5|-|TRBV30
CATGGDYSNQPQHF
TGTGCCACGGGGGGCGATTATAGCAATCAGCCCCAGCATTTT
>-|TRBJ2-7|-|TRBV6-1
CASSGLGGAYEQYF
TGTGCCAGCAGTGGGTTGGGGGGTGCCTACGAGCAGTACTTC
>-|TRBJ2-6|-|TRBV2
CASTEGRGAGANVLTF
TGTGCCAGCACCGAAGGGCGGGGCGCTGGGGCCAACGTCCTGACTTTC
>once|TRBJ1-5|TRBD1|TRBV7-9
CASSFGQGEWQPQHF
TGTGCCAGCAGCTTCGGACAGGGAGAGTGGCAGCCCCAGCATTTT
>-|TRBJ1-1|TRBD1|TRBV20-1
CSATRGEAFF
TGCAGTGCAACCAGGGGGGAAGCTTTCTTT
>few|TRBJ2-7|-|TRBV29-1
CSVPGLTYEQYF
TGCAGCGTTCCTGGACTTACCTACGAGCAGTACTTC
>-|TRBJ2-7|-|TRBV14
CASSQDQGGGVAYEQYF
TGTGCCAGCAGCCAAGATCAAGGGGGTGGGGTAGCCTACGAGCAGTACTTC
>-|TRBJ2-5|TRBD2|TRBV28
CASSPKGTRVRETQYF
TGTGCCAGCAGTCCAAAGGGGACTAGAGTTAGGGAGACCCAGTACTTC
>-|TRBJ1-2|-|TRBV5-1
CASSLDGSLQVGYTF
TGCGCCAGCAGCTTGGATGGATCCCTGCAGGTTGGCTACACCTTC
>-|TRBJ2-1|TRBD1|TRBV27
CASSLIQGQFHGNEQFF
TGTGCCAGCAGTTTAATCCAGGGACAGTTTCATGGCAATGAGCAGTTCTTC
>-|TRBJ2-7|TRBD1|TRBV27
CASMGQFYEQYF
TGTGCCAGCATGGGACAGTTCTACGAGCAGTACTTC
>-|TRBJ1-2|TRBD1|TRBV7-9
CASSLAGQALGSGYTF
TGTGCCAGCAGCTTAGCGGGACAGGCCCTTGGGTCCGGCTACACCTTC
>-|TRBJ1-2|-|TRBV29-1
CSVSWGVSEGYTF
TGCAGCGTTTCTTGGGGCGTTTCGGAAGGCTACACCTTC
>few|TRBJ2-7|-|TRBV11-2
CASSFAVGAISYEQYF
TGTGCCAGCAGCTTCGCAGTGGGGGCGATAAGCTACGAGCAGTACTTC
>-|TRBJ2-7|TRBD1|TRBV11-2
CASSSTDRGEDEQYF
TGTGCCAGCAGCTCCACCGACAGGGGGGAGGACGAGCAGTACTTC